These T cell receptor beta chains were read from a single sample in a study of regulatory T cells in long-lasting Graves disease. From the multiplex PCR reads, TCRdb called clonotypes with MiXCR, one entry per CDR3 protein. The sample gives over 650,000 distinct CDR3 sequences, around 30% of which show up once; around 42% is in the top ten. This specimen was peripheral blood mononuclear cells (PBMCs), taken when the disease was refractory, from a patient treated with antithyroid drugs. These receptors came from a female donor with Graves disease. CDR3s include the opening cysteine and the closing phenylalanine or tryptophan. Each record gives: V gene, D gene, J gene, clone size, CDR3 DNA, CDR3 protein. D genes are given only for firm matches. Expanded clones get a size class; other rows say once, few or many, or leave the size out.

V gene: TRBV7-2
D gene: TRBD2
J gene: TRBJ2-5
clone size: few
CDR3 DNA: TGTGCCAGCAGCTTATGGACTAGCGCGGAGACCCAGTACTTC
CDR3 protein: CASSLWTSAETQYF

V gene: TRBV11-2
D gene: .
J gene: TRBJ1-1
clone size: few
CDR3 DNA: TGTGCCAGCAGCTCCCTCAGGGCTTGGGCTTTCTTT
CDR3 protein: CASSSLRAWAFF

V gene: TRBV5-1
D gene: .
J gene: TRBJ2-6
clone size: .
CDR3 DNA: TGCGCCAGCAGCTTGGACCTGAGAAGGACAAGCTCTGGGGCCAACGTCCTGACTTTC
CDR3 protein: CASSLDLRRTSSGANVLTF

V gene: TRBV20-1
D gene: TRBD1
J gene: TRBJ2-7
clone size: many
CDR3 DNA: TGCAGTGCTATTTCCGACAGGGGTTACGAGCAGTACTTC
CDR3 protein: CSAISDRGYEQYF

V gene: TRBV7-9
D gene: .
J gene: TRBJ1-4
clone size: .
CDR3 DNA: TGTGCCAGCAGCTCATGGGCAGACAATGAAAAACTGTTTTTT
CDR3 protein: CASSSWADNEKLFF

V gene: TRBV10-3
D gene: .
J gene: TRBJ1-5
clone size: few
CDR3 DNA: TGTGCCATCAGTGAGGGAACAGGGAATCCACATCTTCAGCCCCAGCATTTT
CDR3 protein: CAISEGTGNPHLQPQHF

V gene: TRBV25-1
D gene: TRBD1
J gene: TRBJ2-1
clone size: .
CDR3 DNA: TGTGCCAGCAGTGAATCGGGGACAGGGGGGGGTGAGCAGTTCTTC
CDR3 protein: CASSESGTGGGEQFF

V gene: TRBV7-2
D gene: .
J gene: TRBJ1-1
clone size: .
CDR3 DNA: TGTGCCAGCAGCCCCCTTATTGCCACTGAAGCTTTCTTT
CDR3 protein: CASSPLIATEAFF

V gene: TRBV6-1
D gene: .
J gene: TRBJ1-1
clone size: .
CDR3 DNA: TGTGCCAGCTCTACCCACACTGAAGCTTTCTTT
CDR3 protein: CASSTHTEAFF

V gene: TRBV29-1
D gene: .
J gene: TRBJ2-1
clone size: few
CDR3 DNA: TGCAGCGTTGTTAGGACTAAAAGTGGTGAGCAGTTCTTC
CDR3 protein: CSVVRTKSGEQFF

V gene: TRBV10-3
D gene: TRBD2
J gene: TRBJ2-7
clone size: few
CDR3 DNA: TGTGCCATCACCGGGACTAGCGGGCGTAACAGCTCCTACGAGCAGTACTTC
CDR3 protein: CAITGTSGRNSSYEQYF

V gene: TRBV6-1
D gene: .
J gene: TRBJ1-2
clone size: .
CDR3 DNA: TGTGCCAGCAGTATTGGGACATACAGTAGGAATGGCTACACCTTC
CDR3 protein: CASSIGTYSRNGYTF

V gene: TRBV11-2
D gene: .
J gene: TRBJ2-7
clone size: .
CDR3 DNA: TGTGCCAGCAGCTTAGTTTCGGATTGGGAGCAGTACTTC
CDR3 protein: CASSLVSDWEQYF

V gene: TRBV19
D gene: .
J gene: TRBJ2-2
clone size: .
CDR3 DNA: TGTGCCAGTACCACCTACGGGCAGGGCACAGCCGGGGAGCTGTTTTTT
CDR3 protein: CASTTYGQGTAGELFF

V gene: TRBV10-2
D gene: TRBD1
J gene: TRBJ1-6
clone size: few
CDR3 DNA: TGCGCCAGCAGTGGGGGACAGGTCCAGCCTAATTCACCCCTCCACTTT
CDR3 protein: CASSGGQVQPNSPLHF

V gene: TRBV7-2
D gene: TRBD2
J gene: TRBJ2-5
clone size: .
CDR3 DNA: TGTGCCAGCAGCTTAGTATGGTCTAGTCGGGGACTAGATGAGACCCAGTACTTC
CDR3 protein: CASSLVWSSRGLDETQYF

V gene: TRBV12-5
D gene: .
J gene: TRBJ2-2
clone size: .
CDR3 DNA: TGTGCTAGTGGTTTGGAGGGATTGACCGCGAACACCGGGGAGCTGTTTTTT
CDR3 protein: CASGLEGLTANTGELFF

V gene: TRBV3-1
D gene: .
J gene: TRBJ1-1
clone size: .
CDR3 DNA: TGTGCCATCAGCGTCCAGGGTGAAGCTTTCTTT
CDR3 protein: CAISVQGEAFF

V gene: TRBV11-2
D gene: .
J gene: TRBJ2-5
clone size: many
CDR3 DNA: TGTGCCAGCAGCTTAGGCCTTTTTAGAGGGACCCAAGAGACCCAGTACTTC
CDR3 protein: CASSLGLFRGTQETQYF

V gene: TRBV7-6
D gene: .
J gene: TRBJ1-4
clone size: .
CDR3 DNA: TGTGCCAGCAGCCGCAACCCGGGAAGTGAAAAACTGTTTTTT
CDR3 protein: CASSRNPGSEKLFF

V gene: TRBV5-6
D gene: .
J gene: TRBJ1-2
clone size: once
CDR3 DNA: TGTGCCAGCAGCTGGGGGACGGGGCCCGCTATCTATGGCTACACCTTC
CDR3 protein: CASSWGTGPAIYGYTF

V gene: TRBV7-2
D gene: TRBD2
J gene: TRBJ2-7
clone size: few
CDR3 DNA: TGTGCCAGCAGCCCACCGGGACTACCGGGTCACGAGCAGTACTTC
CDR3 protein: CASSPPGLPGHEQYF

V gene: TRBV11-2
D gene: TRBD1
J gene: TRBJ1-4
clone size: few
CDR3 DNA: TGTGCCAGCAAGGGACAGGGTCATGAAAAACTGTTTTTT
CDR3 protein: CASKGQGHEKLFF

V gene: TRBV5-1
D gene: .
J gene: TRBJ2-5
clone size: .
CDR3 DNA: TGCGCCAGCAGCTTGGATGATTACGAGGGGGAGACCCAGTACTTC
CDR3 protein: CASSLDDYEGETQYF

V gene: TRBV5-1
D gene: .
J gene: TRBJ1-2
clone size: .
CDR3 DNA: TGTGCCAGCAGAGGGACGGCATCCGACTATGGCTACACCTTC
CDR3 protein: CASRGTASDYGYTF

V gene: TRBV5-1
D gene: TRBD1
J gene: TRBJ2-7
clone size: .
CDR3 DNA: TGCGCCAGCAGCGCTTCCGGGACAGCCTCCTTGGTGCAGTACTTC
CDR3 protein: CASSASGTASLVQYF

V gene: TRBV2
D gene: TRBD2
J gene: TRBJ2-7
clone size: many
CDR3 DNA: TGTGCCAGCAGTGAAGTTAGCGGGAGTTCGATCTCCTACGAGCAGTACTTC
CDR3 protein: CASSEVSGSSISYEQYF

V gene: TRBV11-2
D gene: .
J gene: TRBJ2-5
clone size: many
CDR3 DNA: TGTGCCAGCAGCTTAGATTTAGGAGAGACCCAGTACTTC
CDR3 protein: CASSLDLGETQYF

V gene: TRBV28
D gene: TRBD1
J gene: TRBJ1-2
clone size: .
CDR3 DNA: TGTGCCAGCAATTTAGGGGGCGCTTTGGATGGCTACACCTTC
CDR3 protein: CASNLGGALDGYTF

V gene: TRBV5-5
D gene: .
J gene: TRBJ2-4
clone size: .
CDR3 DNA: TGTGCCAGCAGCTTGGGAGCTGGCATTCAGTACTTC
CDR3 protein: CASSLGAGIQYF

V gene: TRBV19
D gene: .
J gene: TRBJ1-1
clone size: few
CDR3 DNA: TGTGCCAGTGAGTCGGGGACTGCGAACACTGAAGCTTTCTTT
CDR3 protein: CASESGTANTEAFF

V gene: TRBV27
D gene: TRBD1
J gene: TRBJ1-2
clone size: few
CDR3 DNA: TGTGCCAGCAGTTTTGAGCAGGGGGGCTATGGCTACACCTTC
CDR3 protein: CASSFEQGGYGYTF

V gene: TRBV29-1
D gene: .
J gene: TRBJ2-7
clone size: few
CDR3 DNA: TGCAGCGTTGTAACATTGGCCTACGAGCAGTACTTC
CDR3 protein: CSVVTLAYEQYF

V gene: TRBV19
D gene: .
J gene: TRBJ1-1
clone size: .
CDR3 DNA: TGTGCCAGTACCGAACGGGTCGGTGAAGCTTTCTTT
CDR3 protein: CASTERVGEAFF

V gene: TRBV12-3/TRBV12-4
D gene: .
J gene: TRBJ2-7
clone size: few
CDR3 DNA: TGTGCCAGCAGTCACAGGGGGGGCGGCGAGCAGTACTTC
CDR3 protein: CASSHRGGGEQYF

V gene: TRBV6-2/TRBV6-3
D gene: TRBD1
J gene: TRBJ2-4
clone size: .
CDR3 DNA: TGTGCCAGCAGATCCGGACAGGGGGCGAGTCTTGTAGGAATTCAGTACTTC
CDR3 protein: CASRSGQGASLVGIQYF

V gene: TRBV12-3/TRBV12-4
D gene: TRBD1
J gene: TRBJ1-2
clone size: many
CDR3 DNA: TGTGCCAGCAGCTTAACAGGGGGGGACTATGGCTACACCTTC
CDR3 protein: CASSLTGGDYGYTF

V gene: TRBV7-2
D gene: .
J gene: TRBJ1-2
clone size: .
CDR3 DNA: TGTGCCAGCAGCTCCCCCAGAGGGGGACGGAGAGCTAACTATGGCTACACCTTC
CDR3 protein: CASSSPRGGRRANYGYTF

V gene: TRBV7-9
D gene: .
J gene: TRBJ1-4
clone size: .
CDR3 DNA: TGTGCCAGCAGCTCCTCCACAGGTTGGAATGAAAAACTGTTTTTT
CDR3 protein: CASSSSTGWNEKLFF

V gene: TRBV28
D gene: TRBD1
J gene: TRBJ1-2
clone size: many
CDR3 DNA: TGTGCCAGCATCGCAGGGGGGGTCTGGTATGGCTACACCTTC
CDR3 protein: CASIAGGVWYGYTF

V gene: TRBV2
D gene: TRBD1
J gene: TRBJ1-1
clone size: many
CDR3 DNA: TGTGCCAGCAGGAAACAGGGGGCTAACACTGAAGCTTTCTTT
CDR3 protein: CASRKQGANTEAFF

V gene: TRBV3-1
D gene: .
J gene: TRBJ1-6
clone size: .
CDR3 DNA: TGTGCCGGCAGCCCGACGGCTAATTCACCCCTCCACTTT
CDR3 protein: CAGSPTANSPLHF

V gene: TRBV11-2
D gene: .
J gene: TRBJ2-7
clone size: few
CDR3 DNA: TGTGCCAGCAGCTTAGGCCTCCTGCGGGGCAGCTCCTACGAGCAGTACTTC
CDR3 protein: CASSLGLLRGSSYEQYF

V gene: TRBV5-1
D gene: TRBD1
J gene: TRBJ1-4
clone size: .
CDR3 DNA: TGCGCCAGCAGCCAAAGACAGGGGGCAACGGAATATGCTAATGAAAAACTGTTTTTT
CDR3 protein: CASSQRQGATEYANEKLFF

V gene: TRBV20-1
D gene: .
J gene: TRBJ1-1
clone size: .
CDR3 DNA: TGCAGTGCTAGGCCCCCCAAGGGGAGTGACACTGAAGCTTTCTTT
CDR3 protein: CSARPPKGSDTEAFF

V gene: TRBV19
D gene: .
J gene: TRBJ1-6
clone size: .
CDR3 DNA: TGTGCCAGTAGTAGGGCCGAACGGTTTTCACCCCTCCACTTT
CDR3 protein: CASSRAERFSPLHF

V gene: TRBV11-2
D gene: .
J gene: TRBJ1-2
clone size: many
CDR3 DNA: TGTGCCAGCAGCTTAGACGGTGGGGGCTACACCTTC
CDR3 protein: CASSLDGGGYTF

V gene: TRBV20-1
D gene: TRBD2
J gene: TRBJ2-1
clone size: .
CDR3 DNA: TGCAGTGCTAGGGGACTGGCTAGCGGAGCCGACAATGAGCAGTTCTTC
CDR3 protein: CSARGLASGADNEQFF

V gene: TRBV12-5
D gene: .
J gene: TRBJ1-2
clone size: few
CDR3 DNA: TGTGCTAGTGCCAAGGGGCAGGGGTTTGGCTACACCTTC
CDR3 protein: CASAKGQGFGYTF

V gene: TRBV19
D gene: .
J gene: TRBJ2-5
clone size: .
CDR3 DNA: TGTGCCAGTAGTGGCCAGACAGACCTCCAGGAGACCCAGTACTTC
CDR3 protein: CASSGQTDLQETQYF

V gene: TRBV5-1
D gene: .
J gene: TRBJ1-1
clone size: .
CDR3 DNA: TGCGCCAGCAGCTTAGCGGCAGATATCGGGACTGAAGCTTTCTTT
CDR3 protein: CASSLAADIGTEAFF

V gene: TRBV6-1
D gene: TRBD1
J gene: TRBJ1-5
clone size: .
CDR3 DNA: TGTGCCAGCAGGGGGACAGGGGGCAACAATCAGCCCCAGCATTTT
CDR3 protein: CASRGTGGNNQPQHF

V gene: TRBV12-3/TRBV12-4
D gene: TRBD1
J gene: TRBJ1-1
clone size: .
CDR3 DNA: TGTGCCAGCAGTCGGGACAGCGATACTGAAGCTTTCTTT
CDR3 protein: CASSRDSDTEAFF

V gene: TRBV20-1
D gene: TRBD1
J gene: TRBJ1-5
clone size: .
CDR3 DNA: TGCAGTGCTAGGTCTCAGGGGGGCAATCAGCCCCAGCATTTT
CDR3 protein: CSARSQGGNQPQHF

V gene: TRBV6-1
D gene: .
J gene: TRBJ2-7
clone size: many
CDR3 DNA: TGTGCCAGAGAAATGGGACACCCCTACGAGACATACGAGCAGTACTTC
CDR3 protein: CAREMGHPYETYEQYF

V gene: TRBV2
D gene: TRBD2
J gene: TRBJ2-7
clone size: .
CDR3 DNA: TGTGCCAGCAGTCCTCGTAGGGTTACTAAGCGGGACTCCTACGAGCAGTACTTC
CDR3 protein: CASSPRRVTKRDSYEQYF

V gene: TRBV7-2
D gene: .
J gene: TRBJ1-2
clone size: .
CDR3 DNA: TGTGCCAGCAGCACCGGGACACCGAACTATGGCTACACCTTC
CDR3 protein: CASSTGTPNYGYTF

V gene: TRBV19
D gene: .
J gene: TRBJ1-1
clone size: .
CDR3 DNA: TGTGCCAGTAGTATTCCCGGGTCCGGCACTGAAGCTTTCTTT
CDR3 protein: CASSIPGSGTEAFF

V gene: TRBV6-2/TRBV6-3
D gene: .
J gene: TRBJ1-1
clone size: .
CDR3 DNA: TGTGCCACCCTGGACGGGACTGAAGCTTTCTTT
CDR3 protein: CATLDGTEAFF